This TCR beta chain was sequenced in a study of CD8+CD57+ T cells in acquired aplastic anemia. TCR beta VDJ and CDR3 were profiled, and genomic DNA was the template. TCRdb ran MiXCR on the reads and lists one entry per CDR3 protein. In the table there are 250,000 to 350,000 distinct CDR3 sequences, 55% to 65% of which are singletons. J was trimmed by 7 bases and V by 3 bases; bases with no gene match: 9. Germline V gives CDR1 DFQATT, CDR2 SNEGSKA (reference sequence). The CDR3 has 15 residues. The TCR was taken from a human donor with severe aplastic anemia or a healthy control (not recorded which). This chain joins TRBV20-1 and TRBJ1-6; TRBD1 aligns across 7 bases. The sequencing input was sorted CD4+, CD8+, or CD8+CD57+ T cells (not recorded which) from PBMCs. The CDR3 region has the DNA TGCAGTGCTAGGAGGGTGACAGGGAAGAATTCACCCCTCCACTTT. This codes for CSARRVTGKNSPLHF.